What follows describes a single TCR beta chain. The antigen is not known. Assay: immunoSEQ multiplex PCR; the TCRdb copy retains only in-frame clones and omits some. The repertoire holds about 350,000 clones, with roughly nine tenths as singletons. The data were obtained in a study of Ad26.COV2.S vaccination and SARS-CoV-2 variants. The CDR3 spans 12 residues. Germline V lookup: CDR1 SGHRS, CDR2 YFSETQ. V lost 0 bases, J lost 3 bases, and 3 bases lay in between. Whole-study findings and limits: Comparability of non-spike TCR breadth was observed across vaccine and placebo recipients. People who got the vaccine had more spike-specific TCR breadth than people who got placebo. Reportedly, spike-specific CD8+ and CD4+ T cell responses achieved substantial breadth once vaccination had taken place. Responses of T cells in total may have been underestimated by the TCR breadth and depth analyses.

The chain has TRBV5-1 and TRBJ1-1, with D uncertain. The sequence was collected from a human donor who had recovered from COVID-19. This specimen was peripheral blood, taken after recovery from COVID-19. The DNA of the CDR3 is TGCGCCAGCAGCTTGGGACACACTGAAGCTTTCTTT. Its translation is CASSLGHTEAFF.